The sequence of this T cell receptor beta chain was determined in a study of response to subunit inactivated influenza vaccine. This clonotype occurred a few times. In germline, CDR1 is SQVTM, CDR2 ANQGSEA. The CDR3 runs 15 residues. Trimming left V 6 bases short and J 2 bases short, with 19 bases between. TCRdb re-derived calls from the RT-PCR reads in MiXCR, one entry per CDR3 protein. The sample has 530,000 or so distinct CDR3 sequences, over 9.5% seen once. Material: PBMCs from blood, obtained on the day of vaccination. The clonotype originates from a man aged 50 or older who received an inactivated influenza vaccine. The chain is built from TRBV29-1 and TRBJ2-5; possible D gene TRBD2, 6 bases. The CDR3 DNA reads TGCAGCGTCGCGGGGAGCGAAACCATACAAGAGACCCAGTACTTC. It specifies CSVAGSETIQETQYF.